This T cell receptor (beta chain) was identified in a study of T-cell memory formation after mild COVID-19. Via MiXCR, TCRdb re-called the 5' RACE reads, giving one row per CDR3 protein. The profile shows 550,000 to 650,000 distinct CDR3 sequences, 15% to 20% of them singletons. Trimming at V came to 0 bases and at J to 6 bases, leaving 7 bases not matched to a gene. The CDR3 has 16 amino acids. Germline V gene sequence: CDR1 MNHEY, CDR2 SVGAGI. Sequenced material: PBMCs or a T cell subset sorted from them (not recorded which). The rearrangement links TRBV6-5 to TRBJ2-5; 10 positions agree with TRBD2. This sequence was found in an adult woman who had mild COVID-19 (a few samples of this study predate the infection). Cell type and time point are not known. The CDR3 is CASSYSKREGLKTQYF. The CDR3 nucleotides are TGTGCCAGCAGTTACTCGAAGCGGGAGGGCCTGAAGACCCAGTACTTC.